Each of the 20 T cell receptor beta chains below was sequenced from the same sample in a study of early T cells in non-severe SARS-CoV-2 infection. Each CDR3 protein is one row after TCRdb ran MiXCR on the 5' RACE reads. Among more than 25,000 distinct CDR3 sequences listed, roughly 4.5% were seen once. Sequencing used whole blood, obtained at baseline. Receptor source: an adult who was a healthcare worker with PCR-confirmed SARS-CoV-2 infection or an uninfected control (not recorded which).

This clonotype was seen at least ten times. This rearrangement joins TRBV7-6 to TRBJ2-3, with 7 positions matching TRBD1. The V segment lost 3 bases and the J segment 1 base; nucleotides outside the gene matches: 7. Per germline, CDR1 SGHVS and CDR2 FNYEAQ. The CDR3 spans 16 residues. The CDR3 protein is CASSLGTGDRTDTQYF. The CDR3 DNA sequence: TGTGCCAGCAGCTTGGGAACAGGGGACCGCACAGATACGCAGTATTTT.

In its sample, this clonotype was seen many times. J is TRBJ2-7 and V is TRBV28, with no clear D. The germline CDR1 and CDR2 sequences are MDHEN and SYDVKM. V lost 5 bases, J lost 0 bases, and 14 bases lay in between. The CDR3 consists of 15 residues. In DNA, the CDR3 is TGTGCCAGCAGTCCACAGACGATCCTCTCCTACGAGCAGTACTTC. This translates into CASSPQTILSYEQYF.

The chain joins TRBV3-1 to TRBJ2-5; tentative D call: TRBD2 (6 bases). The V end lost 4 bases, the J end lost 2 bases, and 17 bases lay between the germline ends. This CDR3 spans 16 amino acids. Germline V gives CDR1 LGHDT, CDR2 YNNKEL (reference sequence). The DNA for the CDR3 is TGTGCCAGCAGCCCGAGCGGCGGGATTAAACAAGAGACCCAGTACTTC. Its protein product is CASSPSGGIKQETQYF.

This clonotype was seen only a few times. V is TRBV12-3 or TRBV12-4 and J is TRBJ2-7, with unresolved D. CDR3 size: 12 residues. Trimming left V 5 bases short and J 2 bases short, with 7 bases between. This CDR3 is CASSLFTYEQYF. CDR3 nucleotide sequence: TGTGCCAGCAGTCTATTTACCTACGAGCAGTACTTC.

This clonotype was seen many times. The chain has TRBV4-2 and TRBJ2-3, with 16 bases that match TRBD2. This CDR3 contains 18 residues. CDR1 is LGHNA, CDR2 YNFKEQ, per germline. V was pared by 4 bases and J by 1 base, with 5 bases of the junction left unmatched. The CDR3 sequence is CASSPPGLAGGGTDTQYF. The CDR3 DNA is TGTGCCAGCAGCCCACCGGGACTAGCGGGGGGGGGCACAGATACGCAGTATTTT.

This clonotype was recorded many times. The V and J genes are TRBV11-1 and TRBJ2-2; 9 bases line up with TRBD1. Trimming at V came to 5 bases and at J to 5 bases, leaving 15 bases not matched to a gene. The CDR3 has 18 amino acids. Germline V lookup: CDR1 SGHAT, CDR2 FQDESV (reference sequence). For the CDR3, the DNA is TGTGCCAGCAGCCCTGGAATCTCCGGGACAGGGAGTACCGGGGAGCTGTTTTTT. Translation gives CASSPGISGTGSTGELFF.

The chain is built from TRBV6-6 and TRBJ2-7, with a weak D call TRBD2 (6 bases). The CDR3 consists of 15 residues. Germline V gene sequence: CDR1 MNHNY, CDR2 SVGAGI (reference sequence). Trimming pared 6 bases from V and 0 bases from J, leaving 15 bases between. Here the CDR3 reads CASRNRGGISYEQYF. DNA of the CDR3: TGTGCCAGCAGGAACCGTGGAGGGATCTCCTACGAGCAGTACTTC.

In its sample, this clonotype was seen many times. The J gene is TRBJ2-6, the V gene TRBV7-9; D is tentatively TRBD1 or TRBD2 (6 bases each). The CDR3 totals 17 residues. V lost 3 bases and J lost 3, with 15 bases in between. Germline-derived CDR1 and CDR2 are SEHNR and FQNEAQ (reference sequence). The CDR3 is CASSLLVQGGGANVLTF. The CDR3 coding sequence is TGTGCCAGCAGCTTGTTGGTACAGGGAGGTGGGGCCAACGTCCTGACTTTC.

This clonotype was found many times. CDR3 sequence reads: CASSPREGQPYEQYF. The CDR3 DNA reads as TGTGCCAGCTCACCTCGGGAGGGACAGCCCTACGAGCAGTACTTC. The chain links TRBV18 to TRBJ2-7, with D perhaps TRBD2 (8 bases). The V end lost 3 bases, the J end lost 2 bases, and 14 bases lay between the germline ends. Germline V gene lookup returns CDR1 KGHSH and CDR2 LQKENI. The CDR3 length is 15 residues.

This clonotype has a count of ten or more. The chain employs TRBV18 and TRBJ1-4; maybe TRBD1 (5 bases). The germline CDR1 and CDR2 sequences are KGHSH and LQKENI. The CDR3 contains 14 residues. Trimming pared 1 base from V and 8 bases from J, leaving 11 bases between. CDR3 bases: TGTGCCAGCTCACCACAGCGGAGGGGAGAAAAACTGTTTTTT. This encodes CASSPQRRGEKLFF.

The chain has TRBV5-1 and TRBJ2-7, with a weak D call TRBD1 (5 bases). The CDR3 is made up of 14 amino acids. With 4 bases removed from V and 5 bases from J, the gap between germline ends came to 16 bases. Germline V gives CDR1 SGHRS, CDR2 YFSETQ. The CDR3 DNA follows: TGCGCCAGCAGCGGCCCTCCTAGGGGCCACGAGCAGTACTTC. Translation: CASSGPPRGHEQYF.

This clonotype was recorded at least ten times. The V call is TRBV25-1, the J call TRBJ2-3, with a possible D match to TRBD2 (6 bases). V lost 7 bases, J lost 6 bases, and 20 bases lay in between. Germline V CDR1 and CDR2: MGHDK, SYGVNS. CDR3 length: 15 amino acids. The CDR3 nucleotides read TGTGCCAGCAAACGTAGCGGTGGACCGATGGATACGCAGTATTTT. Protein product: CASKRSGGPMDTQYF.

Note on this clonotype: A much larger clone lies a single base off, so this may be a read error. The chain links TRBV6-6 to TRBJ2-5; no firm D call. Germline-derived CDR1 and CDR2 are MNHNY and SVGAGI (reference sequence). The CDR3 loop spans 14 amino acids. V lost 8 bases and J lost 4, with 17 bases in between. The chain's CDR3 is CASSIDRERETQYF. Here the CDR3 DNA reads TGTGCCAGCTCAATCGACCGAGAAAGAGAGACCCAGTACTTC.

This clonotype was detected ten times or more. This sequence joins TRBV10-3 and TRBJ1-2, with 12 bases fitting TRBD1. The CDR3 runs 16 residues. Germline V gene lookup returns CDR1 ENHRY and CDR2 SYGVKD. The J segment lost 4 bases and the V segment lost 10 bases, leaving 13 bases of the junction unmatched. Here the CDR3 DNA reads TGTGCCAGCCTACCGGGACAGGGGGCGTCGGGCTATGGCTACACCTTC. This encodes CASLPGQGASGYGYTF.

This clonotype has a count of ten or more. CDR3: CASSLRTEGDSPLHF. The CDR3 coding sequence is TGTGCCAGCAGCTTAAGGACAGAGGGGGATTCACCCCTCCACTTT. The gene calls are TRBV7-9 and TRBJ1-6; maybe TRBD1 (6 bases). V gave up 2 bases and J gave up 8 bases, with 13 bases separating them. Germline V gives CDR1 SEHNR, CDR2 FQNEAQ (reference sequence). This CDR3 has 15 amino acids.

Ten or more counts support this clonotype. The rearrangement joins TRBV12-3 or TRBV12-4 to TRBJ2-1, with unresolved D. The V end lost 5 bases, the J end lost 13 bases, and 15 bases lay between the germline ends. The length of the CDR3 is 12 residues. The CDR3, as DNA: TGTGCCAGCAGTCCGATCTTCTATACTCAGTTCTTC. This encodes CASSPIFYTQFF.

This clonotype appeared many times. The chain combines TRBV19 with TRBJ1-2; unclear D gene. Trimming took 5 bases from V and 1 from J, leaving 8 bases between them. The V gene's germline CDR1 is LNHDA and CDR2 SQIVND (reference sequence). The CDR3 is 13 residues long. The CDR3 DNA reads TGTGCCAGTAGTTGGATGGTTAACTATGGCTACACCTTC. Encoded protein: CASSWMVNYGYTF.

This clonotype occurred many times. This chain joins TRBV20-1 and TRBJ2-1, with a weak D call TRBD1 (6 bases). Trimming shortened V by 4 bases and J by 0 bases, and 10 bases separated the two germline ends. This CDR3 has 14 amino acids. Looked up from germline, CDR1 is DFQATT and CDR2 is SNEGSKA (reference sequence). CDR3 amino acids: CSAITGNSYNEQFF. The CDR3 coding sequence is TGCAGTGCTATCACAGGGAACTCCTACAATGAGCAGTTCTTC.

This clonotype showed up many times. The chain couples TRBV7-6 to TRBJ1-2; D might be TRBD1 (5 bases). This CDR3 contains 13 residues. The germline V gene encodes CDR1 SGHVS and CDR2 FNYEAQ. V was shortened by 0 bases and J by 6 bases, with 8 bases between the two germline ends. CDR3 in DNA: TGTGCCAGCAGCTTAGCGCGGGGGAATGGCTACACCTTC. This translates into CASSLARGNGYTF.

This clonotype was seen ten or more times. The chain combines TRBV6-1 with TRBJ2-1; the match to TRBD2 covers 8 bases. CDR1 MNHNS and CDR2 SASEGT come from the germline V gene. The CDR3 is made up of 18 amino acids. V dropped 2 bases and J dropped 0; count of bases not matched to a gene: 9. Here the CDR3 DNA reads TGTGCCAGCAGTGAACCCAGCGGGAGCCTCCTCTCCTACAATGAGCAGTTCTTC. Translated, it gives CASSEPSGSLLSYNEQFF.